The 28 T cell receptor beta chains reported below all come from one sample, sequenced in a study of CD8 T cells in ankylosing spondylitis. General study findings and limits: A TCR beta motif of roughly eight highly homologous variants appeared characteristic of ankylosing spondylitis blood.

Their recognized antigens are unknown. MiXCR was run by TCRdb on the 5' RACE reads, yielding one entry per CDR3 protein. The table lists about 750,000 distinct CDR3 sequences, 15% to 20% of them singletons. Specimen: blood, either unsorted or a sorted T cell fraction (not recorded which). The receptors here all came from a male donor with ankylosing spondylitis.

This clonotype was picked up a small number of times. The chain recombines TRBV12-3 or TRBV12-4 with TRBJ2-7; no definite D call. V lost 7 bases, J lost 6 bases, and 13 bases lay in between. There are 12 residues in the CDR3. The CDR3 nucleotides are TGTGCCAGCACCAATCTATGGGGCGAGCAGTACTTC. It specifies CASTNLWGEQYF.

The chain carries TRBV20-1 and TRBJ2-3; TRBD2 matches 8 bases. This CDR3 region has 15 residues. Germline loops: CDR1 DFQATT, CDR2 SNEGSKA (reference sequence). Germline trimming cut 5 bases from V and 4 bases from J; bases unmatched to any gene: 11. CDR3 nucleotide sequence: TGCAGTGCTCCTCCTCGCGGGGGGCGAGCAGATACGCAGTATTTT. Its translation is CSAPPRGGRADTQYF.

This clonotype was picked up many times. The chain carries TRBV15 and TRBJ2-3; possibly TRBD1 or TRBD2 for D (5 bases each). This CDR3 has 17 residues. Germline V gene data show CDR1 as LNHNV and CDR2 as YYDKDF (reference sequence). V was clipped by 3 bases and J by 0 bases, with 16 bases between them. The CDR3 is CATSRVWGRESTDTQYF. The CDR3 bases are TGTGCCACCAGCAGGGTCTGGGGCAGGGAGAGCACAGATACGCAGTATTTT. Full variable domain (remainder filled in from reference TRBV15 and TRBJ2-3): DAMVIQNPRYQVTQFGKPVTLSCSQTLNHNVMYWYQQKSSQAPKLLFHYYDKDFNNEADTPDNFQSRRPNTSFCFLDIRSPGLGDTAMYLCATSRVWGRESTDTQYFGPGTRLTVL.

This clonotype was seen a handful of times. The chain's CDR3 is CASSTREITDTQYF. Here the CDR3 DNA reads TGTGCCAGCAGCACGCGGGAGATCACAGATACGCAGTATTTT. This chain joins TRBV7-9 and TRBJ2-3, with 7 bases fitting TRBD2. The CDR3 contains 14 residues. Germline lookup yields CDR1 SEHNR and CDR2 FQNEAQ (reference sequence). The trim removed 5 bases at V and 2 bases at J, leaving 4 bases unmatched.

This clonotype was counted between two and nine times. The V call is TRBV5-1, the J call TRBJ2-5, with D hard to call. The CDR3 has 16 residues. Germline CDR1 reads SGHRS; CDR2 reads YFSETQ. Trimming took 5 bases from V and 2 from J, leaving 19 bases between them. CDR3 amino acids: CASRRFPAVGQETQYF. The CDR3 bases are TGCGCCAGCAGGCGGTTCCCCGCGGTCGGACAAGAGACCCAGTACTTC.

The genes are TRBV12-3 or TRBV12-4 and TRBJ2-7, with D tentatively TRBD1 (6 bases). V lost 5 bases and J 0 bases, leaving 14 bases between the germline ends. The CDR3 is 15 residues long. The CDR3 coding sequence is TGTGCCAGCAGTCTCGGGACAAAGATCTCCTACGAGCAGTACTTC. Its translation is CASSLGTKISYEQYF.

Written as DNA, the CDR3 is TGTGCCAGCACCCTAGGACCAGGCTTCCCTGGTCAAGAGACCCAGTACTTC. Protein: CASTLGPGFPGQETQYF. The gene calls are TRBV9 and TRBJ2-5; D ambiguous. The CDR3 consists of 17 residues. Germline CDR1 is SGDLS and CDR2 is YYNGEE. Trimming took off 6 bases at V and 2 bases at J, with 23 bases between the two ends.

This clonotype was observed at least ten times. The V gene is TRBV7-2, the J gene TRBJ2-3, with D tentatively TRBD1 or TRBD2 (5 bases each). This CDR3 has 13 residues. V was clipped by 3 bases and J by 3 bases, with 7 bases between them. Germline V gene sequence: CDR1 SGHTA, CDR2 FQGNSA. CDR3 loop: CASSFGGTDTQYF. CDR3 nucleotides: TGTGCCAGCAGCTTTGGGGGTACAGATACGCAGTATTTT.

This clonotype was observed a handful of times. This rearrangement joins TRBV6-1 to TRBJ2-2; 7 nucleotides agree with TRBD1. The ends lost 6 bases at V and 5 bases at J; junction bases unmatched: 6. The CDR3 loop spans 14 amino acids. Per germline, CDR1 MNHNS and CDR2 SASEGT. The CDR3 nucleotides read TGTGCCAGCAGACGAGACAGGGAGACCGGGGAGCTGTTTTTT. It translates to CASRRDRETGELFF.

DNA for the CDR3: TGTGCCACCAGCAGAGCGGTCGGGACCTACTTTTCACCCCTCCACTTT. Protein sequence: CATSRAVGTYFSPLHF. J is TRBJ1-6 and V is TRBV15, with D possibly being TRBD1 (5 bases). The length of the CDR3 is 16 residues. Germline V lookup: CDR1 LNHNV, CDR2 YYDKDF (reference sequence). V was pared by 1 base and J by 9 bases, with 16 bases between.

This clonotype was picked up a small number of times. DNA of the CDR3: TGTGCCACCTCAGGGGGGGCTATCGGGGAGCTGTTTTTT. Translated, it gives CATSGGAIGELFF. This chain connects TRBV12-3 or TRBV12-4 to TRBJ2-2; either TRBD1 or TRBD2 may supply D (7 bases each). This CDR3 is built from 13 residues. V was shortened by 10 bases and J by 7 bases, with 16 bases between the two germline ends.

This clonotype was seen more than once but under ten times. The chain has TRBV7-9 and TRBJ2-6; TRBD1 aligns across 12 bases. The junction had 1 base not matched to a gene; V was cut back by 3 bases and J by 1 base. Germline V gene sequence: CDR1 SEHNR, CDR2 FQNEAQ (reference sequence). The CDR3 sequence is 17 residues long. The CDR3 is CASSLGQGASGANVLTF. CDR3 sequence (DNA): TGTGCCAGCAGCTTGGGACAGGGGGCGTCTGGGGCCAACGTCCTGACTTTC.

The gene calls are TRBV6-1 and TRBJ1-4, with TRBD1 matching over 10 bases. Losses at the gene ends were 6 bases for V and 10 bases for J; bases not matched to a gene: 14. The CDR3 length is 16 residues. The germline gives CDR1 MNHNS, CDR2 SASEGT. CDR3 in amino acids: CASSEYGRDRGVKLFF. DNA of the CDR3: TGTGCCAGCAGCGAATATGGCCGGGACAGGGGCGTAAAACTGTTTTTT.

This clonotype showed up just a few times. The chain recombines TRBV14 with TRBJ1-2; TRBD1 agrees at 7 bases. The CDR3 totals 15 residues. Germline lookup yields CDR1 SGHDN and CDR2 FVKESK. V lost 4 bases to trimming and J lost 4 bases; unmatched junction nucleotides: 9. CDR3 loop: CASSPAGYRGYGYTF. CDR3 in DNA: TGTGCCAGCAGCCCCGCAGGGTACAGGGGCTATGGCTACACCTTC.

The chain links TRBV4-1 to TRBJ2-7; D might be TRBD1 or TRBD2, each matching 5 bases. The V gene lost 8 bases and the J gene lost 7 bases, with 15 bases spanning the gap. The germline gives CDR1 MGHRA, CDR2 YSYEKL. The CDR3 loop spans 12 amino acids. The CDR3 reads CASRDPTGEQYF. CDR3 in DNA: TGCGCCAGCCGGGACCCCACGGGGGAGCAGTACTTC.

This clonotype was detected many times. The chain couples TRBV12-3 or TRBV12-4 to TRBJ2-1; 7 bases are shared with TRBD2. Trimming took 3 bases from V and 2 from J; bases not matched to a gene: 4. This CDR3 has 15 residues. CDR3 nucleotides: TGTGCCAGCAGTTTGGGACGGGGGGCCTACAATGAGCAGTTCTTC. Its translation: CASSLGRGAYNEQFF.

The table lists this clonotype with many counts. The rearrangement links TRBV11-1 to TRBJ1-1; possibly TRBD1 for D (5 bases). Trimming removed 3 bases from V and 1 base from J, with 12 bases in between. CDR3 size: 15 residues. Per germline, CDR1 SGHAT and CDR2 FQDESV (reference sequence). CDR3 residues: CASSLRGARNTEAFF. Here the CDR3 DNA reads TGTGCCAGCAGCTTGCGAGGGGCGCGGAACACTGAAGCTTTCTTT. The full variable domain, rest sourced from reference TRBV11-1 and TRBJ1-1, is EAEVAQSPRYKITEKSQAVAFWCDPISGHATLYWYRQILGQGPELLVQFQDESVVDDSQLPKDRFSAERLKGVDSTLKIQPAELGDSAMYLCASSLRGARNTEAFFGQGTRLTVV.

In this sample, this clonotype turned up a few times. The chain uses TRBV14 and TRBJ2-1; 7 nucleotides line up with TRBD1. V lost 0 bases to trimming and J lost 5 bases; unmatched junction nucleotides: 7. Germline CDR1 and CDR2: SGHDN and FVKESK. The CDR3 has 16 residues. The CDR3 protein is CASSQDDRDGDNEQFF. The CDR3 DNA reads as TGTGCCAGCAGCCAAGACGACAGGGATGGGGACAATGAGCAGTTCTTC.

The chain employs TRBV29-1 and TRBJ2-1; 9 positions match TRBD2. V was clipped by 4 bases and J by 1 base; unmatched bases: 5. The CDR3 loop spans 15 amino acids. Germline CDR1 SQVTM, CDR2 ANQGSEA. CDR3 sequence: CSVGVAGVSYNEQFF. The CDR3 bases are TGCAGCGTTGGAGTAGCGGGAGTTTCCTACAATGAGCAGTTCTTC.

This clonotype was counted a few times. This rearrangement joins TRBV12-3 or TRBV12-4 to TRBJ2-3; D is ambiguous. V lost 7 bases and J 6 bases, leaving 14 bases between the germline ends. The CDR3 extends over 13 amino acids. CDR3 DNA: TGTGCCAGCACCTTGGGCACCGCGGATACGCAGTATTTT. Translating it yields CASTLGTADTQYF.

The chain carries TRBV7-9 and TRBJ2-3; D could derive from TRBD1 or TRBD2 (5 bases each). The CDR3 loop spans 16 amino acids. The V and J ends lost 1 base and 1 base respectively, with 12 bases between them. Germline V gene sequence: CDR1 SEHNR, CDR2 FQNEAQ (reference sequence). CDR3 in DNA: TGTGCCAGCAGCTTAGATGGGACGATCCGCACAGATACGCAGTATTTT. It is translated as CASSLDGTIRTDTQYF.

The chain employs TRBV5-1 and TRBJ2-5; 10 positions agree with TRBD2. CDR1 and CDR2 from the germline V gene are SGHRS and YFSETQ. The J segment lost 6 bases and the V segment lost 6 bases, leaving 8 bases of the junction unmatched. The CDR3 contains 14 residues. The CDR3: CASKITSGEKTQYF. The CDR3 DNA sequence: TGCGCCAGCAAGATAACTAGCGGGGAAAAGACCCAGTACTTC.

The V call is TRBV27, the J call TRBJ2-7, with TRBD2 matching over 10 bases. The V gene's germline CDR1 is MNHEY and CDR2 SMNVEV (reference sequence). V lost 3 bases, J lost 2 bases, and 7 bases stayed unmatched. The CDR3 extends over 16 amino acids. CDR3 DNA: TGTGCCAGCAGTTTGTCCAGCGGGAGGGCAGCCTACGAGCAGTACTTC. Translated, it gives CASSLSSGRAAYEQYF.

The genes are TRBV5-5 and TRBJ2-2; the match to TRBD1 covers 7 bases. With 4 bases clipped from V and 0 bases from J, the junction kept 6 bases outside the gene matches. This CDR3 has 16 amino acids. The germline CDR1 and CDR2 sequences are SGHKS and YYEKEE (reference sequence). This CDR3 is CASSRTGTANTGELFF. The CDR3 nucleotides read TGTGCCAGCAGCCGAACCGGGACAGCGAACACCGGGGAGCTGTTTTTT.

The CDR3 nucleotides read TGTGCCAGCAGGTTAATCCCCTCCCCGGGGGGGAGCTCTAACTATGGCTACACCTTC. Protein sequence: CASRLIPSPGGSSNYGYTF. The chain employs TRBV28 and TRBJ1-2, with D maybe TRBD1 (5 bases). V gave up 6 bases and J gave up 0 bases, with 26 bases separating them. Germline assignment: CDR1 MDHEN and CDR2 SYDVKM. The CDR3 is 19 residues long.

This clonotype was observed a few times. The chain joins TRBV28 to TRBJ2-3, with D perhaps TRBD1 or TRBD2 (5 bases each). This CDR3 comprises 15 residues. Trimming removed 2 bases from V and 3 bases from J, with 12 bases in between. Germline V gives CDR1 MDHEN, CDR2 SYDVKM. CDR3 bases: TGTGCCAGCAGTTTAACTGTCTGGGGGACAGATACGCAGTATTTT. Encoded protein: CASSLTVWGTDTQYF.

As DNA, the CDR3 is TGCAGTGGGACAGGGAGCTATGGCTACACCTTC. This codes for CSGTGSYGYTF. V and J are TRBV20-1 and TRBJ1-2; TRBD1 matches at 8 bases. The CDR3 loop spans 11 amino acids. Unmatched junction bases numbered 2, after V lost 7 bases and J lost 4 bases. Germline CDR1 and CDR2: DFQATT and SNEGSKA (reference sequence).

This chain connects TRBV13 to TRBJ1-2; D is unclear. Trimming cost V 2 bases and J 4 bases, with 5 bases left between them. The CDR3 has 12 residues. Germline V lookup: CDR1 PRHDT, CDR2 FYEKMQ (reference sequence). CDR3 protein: CASSLRLYGYTF. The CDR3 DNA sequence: TGTGCCAGCAGCTTACGTCTCTATGGCTACACCTTC.